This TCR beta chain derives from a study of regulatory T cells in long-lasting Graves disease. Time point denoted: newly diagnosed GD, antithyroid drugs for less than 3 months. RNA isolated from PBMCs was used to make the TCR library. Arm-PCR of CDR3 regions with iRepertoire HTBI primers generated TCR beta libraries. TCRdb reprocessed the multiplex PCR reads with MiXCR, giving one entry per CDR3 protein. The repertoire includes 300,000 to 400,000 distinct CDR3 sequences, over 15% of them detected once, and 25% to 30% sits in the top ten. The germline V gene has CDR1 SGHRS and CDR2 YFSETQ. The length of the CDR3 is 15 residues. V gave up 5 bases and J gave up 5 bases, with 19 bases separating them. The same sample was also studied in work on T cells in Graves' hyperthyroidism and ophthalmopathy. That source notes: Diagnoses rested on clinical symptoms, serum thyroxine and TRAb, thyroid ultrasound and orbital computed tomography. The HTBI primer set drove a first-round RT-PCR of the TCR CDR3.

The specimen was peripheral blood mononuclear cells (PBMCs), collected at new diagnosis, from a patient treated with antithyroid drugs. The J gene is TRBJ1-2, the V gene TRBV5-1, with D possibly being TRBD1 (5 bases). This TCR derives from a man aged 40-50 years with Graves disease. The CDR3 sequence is CASSSGTPTGYGYTF. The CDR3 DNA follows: TGCGCCAGCAGTTCCGGGACTCCTACCGGGTATGGCTACACCTTC.